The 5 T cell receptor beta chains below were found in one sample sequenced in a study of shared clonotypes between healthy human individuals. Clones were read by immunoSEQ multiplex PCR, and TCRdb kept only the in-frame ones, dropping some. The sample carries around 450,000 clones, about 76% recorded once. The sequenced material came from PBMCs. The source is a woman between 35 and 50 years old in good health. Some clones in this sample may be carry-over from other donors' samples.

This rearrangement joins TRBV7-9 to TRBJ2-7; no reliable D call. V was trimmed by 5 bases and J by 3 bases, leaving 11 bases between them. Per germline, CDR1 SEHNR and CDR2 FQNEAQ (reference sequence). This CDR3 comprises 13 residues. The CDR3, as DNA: TGTGCCAGCAGCGTCCGGAACCTCTACGAGCAGTACTTC. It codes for CASSVRNLYEQYF. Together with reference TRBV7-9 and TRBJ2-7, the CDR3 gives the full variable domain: DTGVSQNPRHKITKRGQNVTFRCDPISEHNRLYWYRQTLGQGPEFLTYFQNEAQLEKSRLLSDRFSAERPKGSFSTLEIQRTEQGDSAMYLCASSVRNLYEQYFGPGTRLTVT.

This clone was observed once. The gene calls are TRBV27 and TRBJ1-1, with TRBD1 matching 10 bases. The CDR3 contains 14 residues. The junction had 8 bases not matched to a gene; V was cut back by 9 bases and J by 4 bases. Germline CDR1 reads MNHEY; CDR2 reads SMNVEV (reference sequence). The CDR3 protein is CASQTGGMGTEAFF. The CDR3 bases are TGTGCCAGTCAGACAGGGGGCATGGGCACTGAAGCTTTCTTT.

The CDR3 loop reads CASSPDREQPQHF. The DNA for the CDR3 is TGTGCCAGCTCACCTGACAGGGAGCAGCCCCAGCATTTT. V usage is TRBV18 and J usage is TRBJ1-5, with 7 bases matching TRBD1. The CDR3 extends over 13 amino acids. The V and J ends lost 3 bases and 7 bases, in that order; junction bases with no gene match: 3. CDR1 and CDR2 (germline): KGHSH, LQKENI.

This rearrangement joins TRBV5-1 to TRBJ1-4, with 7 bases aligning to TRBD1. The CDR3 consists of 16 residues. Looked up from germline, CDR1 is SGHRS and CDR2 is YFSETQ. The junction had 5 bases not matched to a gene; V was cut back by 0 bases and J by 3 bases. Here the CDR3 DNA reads TGCGCCAGCAGCTTGGGCTCGGGACAGTCTAATGAAAAACTGTTTTTT. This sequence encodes CASSLGSGQSNEKLFF.

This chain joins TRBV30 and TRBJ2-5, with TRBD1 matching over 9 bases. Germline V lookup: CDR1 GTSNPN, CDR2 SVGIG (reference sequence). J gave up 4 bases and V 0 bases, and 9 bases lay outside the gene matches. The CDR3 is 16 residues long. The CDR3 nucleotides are TGTGCCTGGAGTGTATCCCGACAGGGGGGGCGAGAGACCCAGTACTTC. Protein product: CAWSVSRQGGRETQYF.